This T cell receptor (beta chain) comes out of a study of neurological immune-mediated disorders. Germline CDR1 SGHKS, CDR2 YYEKEE (reference sequence). V gave up 1 base and J gave up 3 bases; unmatched junction bases: 4. The CDR3 spans 14 residues. Time point here: longitudinal time-point 2. The unsorted libraries had their origin in 2 million PBMCs stored at -80 C. TCRdb re-derived calls from the 5' RACE reads in MiXCR, one entry per CDR3 protein. The data show tens of thousands of distinct CDR3 sequences, about 13% seen once. There are many counts of this clonotype. The J gene is TRBJ2-7, the V gene TRBV5-5; 7 bases fit TRBD1. The material sequenced was PBMCs. The clonotype comes from a woman aged 40 to 55 in good health. In nucleotides, the CDR3 is TGTGCCAGCAGCTTGTCGACAGGGAGCTACGAGCAGTACTTC. As protein: CASSLSTGSYEQYF.